The clone carrying this T cell receptor (beta chain) was seen once. The target antigen is unknown. The germline V gene has CDR1 SEHNR and CDR2 FQNEAQ (reference sequence). Deletions cut 3 bases from V and 5 bases from J, with 16 bases between. The length of the CDR3 is 15 residues. This record belongs to a study of T cells in localized non-small cell lung cancer. Regarding the study as a whole: Overall survival was longer when the density of T cells in the blood was higher. Uninvolved adjacent lung showed peak T cell clonality, exceeding tumor. The tumor had only one region sequenced, so heterogeneity remains possible. Adjacent lung exhibited a median of about 56 among the 100 most abundant tumor clones.

Clones were read by immunoSEQ multiplex PCR, and TCRdb kept only the in-frame ones, dropping some. The sample has around 79,000 clones; roughly 80% are singletons. Sequences were derived from PBMCs, sampled before any cancer treatment. The chain has TRBV7-9 and TRBJ2-5; D gene unclear. The clonotype was recovered from a man aged 35-75 years with stage II squamous cell lung carcinoma. The CDR3 region is CASSFRAPGQETQYF. The CDR3 DNA follows: TGTGCCAGCAGCTTCCGGGCCCCCGGGCAGGAGACCCAGTACTTC.